This T cell receptor (beta chain) was recovered during a study of OX40 agonist ivuxolimab in advanced cancers. In the study overall: Dosing consisted of intravenous ivuxolimab at 0.01 to 10 mg/kg every 2 weeks.

Trimming removed 1 base at V and 3 bases at J, with 10 bases between. The CDR3 spans 15 residues. From germline, CDR1 is LGHNA and CDR2 YSLEER. Sequenced by immunoSEQ multiplex PCR; TCRdb stores in-frame clones only, minus some. The sample shows under 95,000 clones, around nine tenths of them seen only once. The sample in question was CD4+ or CD8+ T cells sorted from blood, obtained in a trial of the OX40 agonist ivuxolimab. The V call is TRBV4-3, the J call TRBJ2-1; possible D gene TRBD2, 6 bases. The source is an adult with an advanced solid tumor such as melanoma, head and neck, liver or kidney cancer. The CDR3 DNA reads as TGCGCCAGCAGCCAAGGGCGGGGTAACTACAATGAGCAGTTCTTC. Translation: CASSQGRGNYNEQFF.